These 8 T cell receptor beta chains were sequenced from one sample in a study of control samples from healthy donors and cancer patients. The table came from immunoSEQ multiplex PCR; TCRdb's copy has only in-frame clones and leaves some out. The profile covers just under 75,000 clones, with roughly 84% appearing a single time and 4% taken by the ten largest. Sequences were obtained from blood. These receptors came from a woman in her fifties or sixties in good health.

V gene TRBV18 combines with J gene TRBJ1-1; 9 positions match TRBD1. CDR3 length equals 13 residues. Trimming took 4 bases from V and 8 from J; bases not matched to a gene: 5. Per the germline V gene, CDR1 is KGHSH and CDR2 is LQKENI. The CDR3 loop is CASSLTGGAEAFF. For the CDR3, the DNA is TGTGCCAGCTCACTAACAGGGGGCGCGGAAGCTTTCTTT.

Concerning this clone itself: Its ends do not fully match the called genes, so a read error is possible. V and J are TRBV2 and TRBJ1-5; TRBD1 matches 11 bases. Germline-derived CDR1 and CDR2 are SNHLY and FYNNEI. The CDR3 contains 15 residues. The CDR3 spells CDSSWDRGSNQPQHF. The CDR3 region has the DNA TGTGACAGCAGTTGGGACAGGGGGAGCAATCAGCCCCAGCATTTT.

There are a few counts of this clone. J is TRBJ2-3 and V is TRBV6-5; D might be TRBD2 (5 bases). V was cut by 2 bases and J by 2 bases, with 8 bases left in between. Germline loops: CDR1 MNHEY, CDR2 SVGAGI. This CDR3 has 14 amino acids. CDR3 nucleotide sequence: TGTGCCAGCAGTTACGTGGACTCCACAGATACGCAGTATTTT. Translated, it gives CASSYVDSTDTQYF.

The chain joins TRBV28 to TRBJ2-7; D could derive from TRBD1 or TRBD2 (5 bases each). CDR1 and CDR2 from the germline V gene are MDHEN and SYDVKM. Trimming shortened V by 4 bases and J by 4 bases, and 17 bases separated the two germline ends. This CDR3 region has 15 residues. This CDR3 is CASSSYPRGGYEQYF. As DNA, the CDR3 is TGTGCCAGCAGTTCGTACCCCCGGGGCGGATACGAGCAGTACTTC.

This chain joins TRBV6-5 and TRBJ2-1; possible D gene TRBD2, 6 bases. This CDR3 has 14 amino acids. Deletions cut 2 bases from V and 7 bases from J, with 12 bases between. Germline V gene lookup returns CDR1 MNHEY and CDR2 SVGAGI. The CDR3 coding sequence is TGTGCCAGCAGTTACCACGGGGCGGGAAATGAGCAGTTCTTC. Translation gives CASSYHGAGNEQFF.

The chain employs TRBV7-9 and TRBJ2-1; perhaps TRBD2 as D (5 bases). CDR3 length: 16 amino acids. CDR1 is SEHNR and CDR2 is FQNEAQ in the germline V gene (reference sequence). V shed 4 bases and J shed 0 bases, with 13 bases lying between them. The CDR3 spells CASSSSGLVSYNEQFF. CDR3 nucleotide sequence: TGTGCCAGCAGCTCCAGCGGTTTAGTCTCCTACAATGAGCAGTTCTTC. Combining the CDR3 with reference TRBV7-9 and TRBJ2-1 gives the whole variable domain DTGVSQNPRHKITKRGQNVTFRCDPISEHNRLYWYRQTLGQGPEFLTYFQNEAQLEKSRLLSDRFSAERPKGSFSTLEIQRTEQGDSAMYLCASSSSGLVSYNEQFFGPGTRLTVL.

The chain combines TRBV7-3 with TRBJ1-1; no clear D. Trimming pared 5 bases from V and 1 base from J, leaving 8 bases between. The CDR3 loop spans 13 amino acids. Germline CDR1 is SGHTA and CDR2 is FQGTGA. The CDR3 here is CASSADTNTEAFF. The CDR3 DNA reads TGTGCCAGCAGCGCCGACACGAACACTGAAGCTTTCTTT.

A few counts support this clone. In DNA form, the CDR3 reads TGTGCCAGCAGTCAGGGGGCCGGGGAGCTGTTTTTT. It is translated as CASSQGAGELFF. The chain carries TRBV27 and TRBJ2-2; 7 bases agree with TRBD1. Trimming took 5 bases from V and 6 from J; bases not matched to a gene: 0. The CDR3 has 12 amino acids. CDR1 and CDR2 (germline): MNHEY, SMNVEV (reference sequence).